The 19 T cell receptor beta chains below were found in one sample sequenced in a study of tumor-infiltrating lymphocytes in primary liver carcinoma. Researchers generated TCR beta cDNA from 500 to 600 ng of total RNA, relying on a constant-region primer. Three nested multiplex PCR rounds, a slightly modified ARM-PCR method, built the TCR beta libraries. The first two PCR rounds, approximately 10 cycles each, used TRBV1-TRBV30 forward primers and a C-beta reverse primer. TCRdb reanalysed the multiplex PCR reads using MiXCR and keeps one entry per CDR3 protein. The sample shows approximately 76,000 distinct CDR3 sequences, 71% of them seen only once. Co-extraction of RNA and DNA was performed on roughly 20-31 mg of unsorted bulk tissue. Sequencing was carried out using liver tumor tissue from sampling region 4. Subset: tumor region T4, right-lateral pole. Receptor source: a woman aged 55-69 years with primary liver carcinoma and hepatitis B virus infection.

This clonotype was picked up many times. The chain carries TRBV12-3 or TRBV12-4 and TRBJ2-5, with 9 bases aligning to TRBD2. This CDR3 region has 13 residues. After removal of 5 bases from V and 5 bases from J, the junction contained 3 bases not matched to a gene. The DNA for the CDR3 is TGTGCCAGCAGTCAAACTAGCGGGGAGACCCAGTACTTC. Translation: CASSQTSGETQYF.

The chain employs TRBV5-5 and TRBJ2-1; D might be TRBD1 (5 bases). CDR3 size: 18 residues. Per germline, CDR1 SGHKS and CDR2 YYEKEE (reference sequence). The V end was cut by 5 bases, the J end by 6 bases, with 27 bases between. The CDR3 region has the DNA TGTGCCAGCAGTATGGGTTGGGGCACCAATCTAGGGATCAATGAGCAGTTCTTC. This codes for CASSMGWGTNLGINEQFF.

V usage is TRBV24-1 and J usage is TRBJ1-1; no firm D call. The ends were cut back, 3 bases at V and 1 base at J, with 11 bases in the middle. Germline-derived CDR1 and CDR2 are KGHDR and SFDVKD. The CDR3 runs to 15 residues. The CDR3: CATSDVGSTNTEAFF. CDR3 nucleotide sequence: TGTGCCACCAGTGATGTAGGGAGTACGAACACTGAAGCTTTCTTT.

A remark on this clonotype: A junction end diverges from the germline sequence, so it may reflect a read error. The CDR3 loop is CASSAWRGHRGTRELFF. In DNA form, the CDR3 reads TGTGCCAGCAGTGCCTGGCGGGGCCATCGGGGCACCAGGGAGCTGTTTTTT. The rearrangement uses TRBV6-5 and TRBJ2-2; the D gene is possibly TRBD2 (6 bases). Germline CDR1 and CDR2: MNHEY and SVGAGI. The CDR3 has 17 amino acids.

As concerns this clonotype: The junction does not match germline at one end; this may be a read error. V usage is TRBV29-1 and J usage is TRBJ2-3; 8 nucleotides line up with TRBD2. The CDR3 covers 14 residues. CDR1 is SQVTM, CDR2 ANQGSEA, per germline. The CDR3 nucleotides read TGCTGCGTACACCGGGGGGGGAACACAGATACGCAGTATTTT. This sequence encodes CCVHRGGNTDTQYF.

The J gene is TRBJ2-1, the V gene TRBV6-6; 7 positions agree with TRBD2. CDR3 size: 15 residues. Germline CDR1 and CDR2: MNHNY and SVGAGI (reference sequence). With 5 bases clipped from V and 9 bases from J, the junction kept 13 bases outside the gene matches. CDR3 sequence reads: CASSKRLAGGGEQFF. As DNA, the CDR3 is TGTGCCAGCAGTAAGAGACTAGCAGGAGGAGGTGAGCAGTTCTTC.

The chain joins TRBV11-3 to TRBJ2-3; 9 bases align to TRBD2. The V segment lost 5 bases and the J segment 6 bases; nucleotides outside the gene matches: 9. This CDR3 spans 15 amino acids. Germline V gives CDR1 SGHNT, CDR2 YENEEA. The CDR3 region has the DNA TGTGCCAGCAGCATGGAAGCGGGAGGATCGGATACGCAGTATTTT. It translates to CASSMEAGGSDTQYF.

This clonotype was seen a single time. Without the conserved terminal phenylalanine or tryptophan, this CDR3 likely stems from a read error. This chain joins TRBV6-1 and TRBJ2-1; D is undetermined. V was clipped by 4 bases and J by 8 bases, with 9 bases between them. The CDR3 extends over 12 amino acids. Germline CDR1 is MNHNS and CDR2 is SASEGT. The CDR3 here is CASSGIWDEQFL. CDR3 in DNA: TGTGCCAGCAGTGGAATATGGGATGAGCAGTTCCTC.

This rearrangement joins TRBV5-1 to TRBJ2-5; D not resolved. CDR3 length: 14 residues. CDR1 is SGHRS, CDR2 YFSETQ, per germline. V lost 3 bases to trimming and J lost 4 bases, with 13 bases between them. CDR3 nucleotide sequence: TGCGCCAGCAGCTCTGGGTCAGATCGAGAGACCCAGTACTTC. It translates to CASSSGSDRETQYF.

The table lists this clonotype with many counts. This chain links TRBV14 with TRBJ1-1, with D hard to call. Germline CDR1 is SGHDN and CDR2 is FVKESK. V was shortened by 5 bases and J by 2 bases, with 9 bases between the two germline ends. The CDR3 length is 13 residues. The CDR3 DNA reads as TGTGCCAGCAGCTCGCACATAAACACTGAAGCTTTCTTT. It yields the protein CASSSHINTEAFF.

Notes on this clonotype: At one of its ends the junction is not consistent with the germline gene, which may arise from a read error. The chain is built from TRBV6-5 and TRBJ2-7, with D uncertain. Per germline, CDR1 MNHEY and CDR2 SVGAGI. This CDR3 has 14 amino acids. CDR3 region: CASSYGLGTYEQYF. CDR3 sequence (DNA): TGTGCCAGCAGTTATGGGCTGGGCACCTACGAACAGTACTTC.

On this clonotype itself: This may stem from a read error, because a much larger clone lies one nucleotide away. The rearrangement joins TRBV28 to TRBJ2-5; the D is unclear. The CDR3 has 12 residues. CDR1 and CDR2 (germline): MDHEN, SYDVKM. Trimming took off 4 bases at V and 5 bases at J, with 8 bases between the two ends. The CDR3 DNA sequence: TGTGCCAGCAGTTACATTTCGGAGACCCAGTACTTC. This sequence encodes CASSYISETQYF. The full variable domain, with the rest looked up from reference TRBV28 and TRBJ2-5, is DVKVTQSSRYLVKRTGEKVFLECVQDMDHENMFWYRQDPGLGLRLIYFSYDVKMKEKGDIPEGYSVSREKKERFSLILESASTNQTSMYLCASSYISETQYFGPGTRLLVL.

The gene calls are TRBV9 and TRBJ1-1; 7 bases are shared with TRBD1. Trimming cost V 4 bases and J 0 bases; bases outside gene matches: 9. Germline V gives CDR1 SGDLS, CDR2 YYNGEE. The CDR3 is 16 amino acids. CDR3 nucleotide sequence: TGTGCCAGCAGCCAAGGGGACAGTAGACTGAACACTGAAGCTTTCTTT. It yields the protein CASSQGDSRLNTEAFF.

As regards this clonotype: The junction shows a germline mismatch at one end, possibly a read error. The chain couples TRBV29-1 to TRBJ2-5, with a possible D match to TRBD1 (5 bases). The CDR3 sequence is 11 residues long. The germline V gene encodes CDR1 SQVTM and CDR2 ANQGSEA. CDR3 in DNA: TGCGGCGTTTACAGGCTTGAGACCCAGTACTTC. Protein: CGVYRLETQYF.

This clonotype was detected once. This rearrangement joins TRBV29-1 to TRBJ2-3, with 7 nucleotides matching TRBD2. The germline V gene encodes CDR1 SQVTM and CDR2 ANQGSEA. V lost 6 bases, J lost 5 bases, and 17 bases stayed unmatched. The CDR3 runs to 16 residues. The DNA for the CDR3 is TGCAGCGTCAGGCTCCTTGGGAGAGGACTAGGAGATACGCAGTATTTT. Translating it yields CSVRLLGRGLGDTQYF.

This chain links TRBV7-9 with TRBJ1-2; unclear D gene. The CDR3 has 13 residues. CDR1 and CDR2 (germline): SEHNR, FQNEAQ (reference sequence). Trimming took off 0 bases at V and 10 bases at J, with 12 bases between the two ends. This CDR3 is CASSLAAKVDYTF. Here the CDR3 DNA reads TGTGCCAGCAGCTTAGCGGCCAAGGTGGACTACACCTTC.

Concerning this clonotype itself: At one of its ends the junction is not consistent with the germline gene, which may arise from a read error. This chain joins TRBV6-5 and TRBJ2-4; D ambiguous. The germline V gene encodes CDR1 MNHEY and CDR2 SVGAGI. The length of the CDR3 is 17 residues. The CDR3 coding sequence is TGTGCCAGCAGTTATTCCTCCACTAACGGCCCCAAAAACATTCAGTACTTT. Protein product: CASSYSSTNGPKNIQYF.

On this clonotype: Germline is not matched at one junction end, which may reflect a read error. V and J are TRBV10-1 and TRBJ2-1, with 9 bases aligning to TRBD2. There are 15 residues in the CDR3. Germline values: CDR1 WNHNN, CDR2 SYGVQD (reference sequence). CDR3 residues: CASSESTSGYNVQFF. The CDR3 region has the DNA TGTGCCAGCAGTGAGTCTACTAGCGGGTACAATGTGCAGTTCTTC.

This clonotype appeared a few times. Its ends do not fully match the called genes, so a read error is possible. The rearrangement uses TRBV12-3 or TRBV12-4 and TRBJ1-6; TRBD1 matches at 7 bases. The CDR3 runs to 15 residues. The CDR3 reads CASSQRQGSSSPFQF. The DNA for the CDR3 is TGTGCCAGCAGCCAACGACAGGGCTCTAGTTCACCCTTCCAATTT.